This T cell receptor beta chain was captured by sequencing in a study of cytomegalovirus exposure and HLA in healthy donors. Study summary: The use of the same platform for the roughly 130 validation repertoires and the roughly 700 first-cohort repertoires was reported by a later analysis.

Study results and caveats: Cytomegalovirus association was listed for approximately 150 TCR beta chains. Most sequenced TCRs were rare (though some public TCRs occurred in many donors).

Regarding this clone: What it binds is not known.

Clones were read by immunoSEQ multiplex PCR, and TCRdb kept only the in-frame ones, dropping some. The sample yields fewer than 250,000 clones, about 83% seen once. Trimming left V 7 bases short and J 6 bases short, with 8 bases between. The length of the CDR3 is 10 residues. The V gene's germline CDR1 is DFQATT and CDR2 SNEGSKA (reference sequence). The V and J genes are TRBV20-1 and TRBJ2-3; perhaps TRBD1 as D (6 bases). The sequenced sample was PBMCs. This clonotype was sampled from a man aged 18 to 29 in good health and CMV-seronegative. In DNA, the CDR3 is TGCAGTGGACAGGATGATACGCAGTATTTT. Amino acid sequence: CSGQDDTQYF.